This T cell receptor (beta chain) was identified in a study of TIL therapy for anti-PD-1-resistant metastatic lung cancer. Overall study context: Patients then received nivolumab; progressors got lymphodepletion, TIL and IL-2. By whole-exome sequencing, median non-synonymous tumor mutation burden was roughly 1.6 mutations per megabase.

The immunoSEQ assay was v3. Libraries were sequenced to approximately 2 million read pairs (survey) or roughly 4.5-6 million (deep). Produced via immunoSEQ multiplex PCR; TCRdb's table is partial and in-frame only. The sample lists 50,000 or so clones, 70% to 85% occurring once. With 4 bases removed from V and 4 bases from J, the gap between germline ends came to 13 bases. This CDR3 is built from 15 residues. Per germline, CDR1 SEHNR and CDR2 FQNEAQ (reference sequence). The time point was: pre-treatment sample, taken before nivolumab and TIL therapy. This specimen was blood, taken at baseline. The J gene is TRBJ1-4, the V gene TRBV7-9, with D perhaps matching TRBD1 (6 bases). The sequence was collected from a woman aged 30-85 years with non-small cell lung cancer. Here the CDR3 reads CASSSPDSLNEKLFF. The DNA of the CDR3 is TGTGCCAGCAGCTCCCCGGACAGCCTTAATGAAAAACTGTTTTTT.